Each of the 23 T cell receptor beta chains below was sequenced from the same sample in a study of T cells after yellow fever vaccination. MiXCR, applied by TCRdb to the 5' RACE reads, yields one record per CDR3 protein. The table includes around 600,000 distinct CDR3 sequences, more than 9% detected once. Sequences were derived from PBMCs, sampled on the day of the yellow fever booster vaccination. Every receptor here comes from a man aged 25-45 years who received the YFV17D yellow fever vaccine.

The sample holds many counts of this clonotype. The CDR3 DNA reads TGTGCCAGCAGTCCCCCCCAGGGGACCCAGTACTTC. It yields the protein CASSPPQGTQYF. This sequence joins TRBV27 and TRBJ2-5, with a weak D call TRBD1 (5 bases). Between the trimmed V and J ends, which lost 5 bases and 7 bases, there was a span of 11 bases. Germline V gene lookup returns CDR1 MNHEY and CDR2 SMNVEV (reference sequence). CDR3 length: 12 residues.

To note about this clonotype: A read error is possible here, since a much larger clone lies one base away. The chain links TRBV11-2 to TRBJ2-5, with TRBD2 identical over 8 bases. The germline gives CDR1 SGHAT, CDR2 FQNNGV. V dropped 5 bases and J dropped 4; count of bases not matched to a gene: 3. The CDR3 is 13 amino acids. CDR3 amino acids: CASSHGLAETQYF. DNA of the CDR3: TGTGCCAGCAGCCACGGACTAGCAGAGACCCAGTACTTC.

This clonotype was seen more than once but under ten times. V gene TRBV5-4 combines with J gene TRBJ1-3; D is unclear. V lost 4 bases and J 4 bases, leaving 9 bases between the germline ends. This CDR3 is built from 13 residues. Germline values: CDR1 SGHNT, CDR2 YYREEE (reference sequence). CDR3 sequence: CASSPSVGNTIYF. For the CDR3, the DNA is TGTGCCAGCAGCCCGTCAGTCGGAAACACCATATATTTT. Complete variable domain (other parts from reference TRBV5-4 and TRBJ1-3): ETGVTQSPTHLIKTRGQQVTLRCSSQSGHNTVSWYQQALGQGPQFIFQYYREEENGRGNFPPRFSGLQFPNYSSELNVNALELDDSALYLCASSPSVGNTIYFGEGSWLTVV.

The CDR3 DNA reads as TGTGCCAGCCCGGGGGCTAGCGGGAGGTCGACTGGGGCCAACGTCCTGACTTTC. Amino acid sequence: CASPGASGRSTGANVLTF. The gene calls are TRBV3-1 and TRBJ2-6; 11 bases are a match to TRBD2. After removal of 8 bases from V and 2 bases from J, the junction contained 11 bases not matched to a gene. CDR1 is LGHDT and CDR2 is YNNKEL in the germline V gene (reference sequence). The CDR3 contains 18 residues.

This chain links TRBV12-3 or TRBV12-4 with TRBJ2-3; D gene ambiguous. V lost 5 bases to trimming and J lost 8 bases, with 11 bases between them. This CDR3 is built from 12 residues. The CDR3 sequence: CASSPHLGTQYF. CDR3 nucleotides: TGTGCCAGCAGTCCCCATTTAGGTACGCAGTATTTT.

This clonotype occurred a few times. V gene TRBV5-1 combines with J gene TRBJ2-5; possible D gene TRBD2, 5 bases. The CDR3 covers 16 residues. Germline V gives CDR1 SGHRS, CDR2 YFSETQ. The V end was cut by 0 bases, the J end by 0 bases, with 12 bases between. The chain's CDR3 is CASSLVGRGDQETQYF. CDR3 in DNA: TGCGCCAGCAGCTTGGTAGGTCGGGGAGACCAAGAGACCCAGTACTTC. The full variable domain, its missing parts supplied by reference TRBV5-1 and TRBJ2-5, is KAGVTQTPRYLIKTRGQQVTLSCSPISGHRSVSWYQQTPGQGLQFLFEYFSETQRNKGNFPGRFSGRQFSNSRSEMNVSTLELGDSALYLCASSLVGRGDQETQYFGPGTRLLVL.

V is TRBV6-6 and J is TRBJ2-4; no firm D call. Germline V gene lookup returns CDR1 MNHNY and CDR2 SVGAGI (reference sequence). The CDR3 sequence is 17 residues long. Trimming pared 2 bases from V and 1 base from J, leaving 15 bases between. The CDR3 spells CASSYGSGSFAKNIQYF. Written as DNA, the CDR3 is TGTGCCAGCAGTTACGGGTCGGGTTCCTTCGCCAAAAACATTCAGTACTTC.

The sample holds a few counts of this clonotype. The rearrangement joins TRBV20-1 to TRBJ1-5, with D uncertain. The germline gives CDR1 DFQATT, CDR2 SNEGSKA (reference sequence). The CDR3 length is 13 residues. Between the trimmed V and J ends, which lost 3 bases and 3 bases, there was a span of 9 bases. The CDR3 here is CSASMGPNQPQHF. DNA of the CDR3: TGCAGTGCTAGTATGGGCCCCAATCAGCCCCAGCATTTT.

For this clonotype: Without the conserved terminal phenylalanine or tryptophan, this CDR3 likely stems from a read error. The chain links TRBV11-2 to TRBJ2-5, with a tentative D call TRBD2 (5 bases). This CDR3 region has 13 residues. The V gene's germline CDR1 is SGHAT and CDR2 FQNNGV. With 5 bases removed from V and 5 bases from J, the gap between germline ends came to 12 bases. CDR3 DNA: TGTGCCAGCAGCCAAGCGGTTCGGGAGACCCAGTACTAC. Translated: CASSQAVRETQYY.

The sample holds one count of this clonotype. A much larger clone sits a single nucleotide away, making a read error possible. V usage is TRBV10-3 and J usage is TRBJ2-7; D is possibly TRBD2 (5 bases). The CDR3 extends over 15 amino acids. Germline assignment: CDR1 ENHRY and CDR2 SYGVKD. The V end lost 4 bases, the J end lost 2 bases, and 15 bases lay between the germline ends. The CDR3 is CAISGFGGLTYEQYF. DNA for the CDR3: TGTGCCATCAGTGGGTTTGGAGGCCTAACCTACGAGCAGTACTTC.

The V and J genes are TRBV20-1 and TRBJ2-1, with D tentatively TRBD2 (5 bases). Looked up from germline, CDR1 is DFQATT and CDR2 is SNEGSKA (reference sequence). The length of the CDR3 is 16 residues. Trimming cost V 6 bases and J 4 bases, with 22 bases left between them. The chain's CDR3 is CSASSGRVGDYNEQFF. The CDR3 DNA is TGCAGTGCAAGTTCCGGGCGGGTGGGCGATTACAATGAGCAGTTCTTC.

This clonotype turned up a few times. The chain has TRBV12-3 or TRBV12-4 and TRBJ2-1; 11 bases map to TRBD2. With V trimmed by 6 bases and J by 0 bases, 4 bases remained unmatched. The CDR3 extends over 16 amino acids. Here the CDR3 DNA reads TGTGCCAGCAGGCCAACTAGCGGGGGCTCCTACAATGAGCAGTTCTTC. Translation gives CASRPTSGGSYNEQFF.

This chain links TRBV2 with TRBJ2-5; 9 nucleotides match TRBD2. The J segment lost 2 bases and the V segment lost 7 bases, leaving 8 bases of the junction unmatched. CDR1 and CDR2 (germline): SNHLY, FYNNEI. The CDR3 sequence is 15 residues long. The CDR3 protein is CASTRGAGGQETQYF. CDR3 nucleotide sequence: TGTGCCAGCACACGGGGAGCGGGAGGTCAAGAGACCCAGTACTTC.

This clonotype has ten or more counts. CDR3 sequence reads: CASSLTTSGTYNEQFF. The DNA of the CDR3 is TGCGCCAGCAGCTTGACGACTAGCGGGACCTACAATGAGCAGTTCTTC. The chain couples TRBV5-1 to TRBJ2-1; TRBD2 aligns across 11 bases. The CDR3 extends over 16 amino acids. CDR1 SGHRS and CDR2 YFSETQ come from the germline V gene. J lost 2 bases, V lost 1 base, and 2 bases had no gene match.

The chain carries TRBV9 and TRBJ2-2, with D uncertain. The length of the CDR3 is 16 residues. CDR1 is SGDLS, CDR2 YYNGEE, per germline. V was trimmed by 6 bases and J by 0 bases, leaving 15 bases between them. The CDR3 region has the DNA TGTGCCAGCACCCCGTCCGGTAGAGCGAACACCGGGGAGCTGTTTTTT. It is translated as CASTPSGRANTGELFF.

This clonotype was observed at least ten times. CDR3 bases: TGTGCCAGCAGCCCACTTGCCTCCTCTCGCGGGAGCTACGAGCAGTACTTC. This gives the protein CASSPLASSRGSYEQYF. This chain uses TRBV7-2 with TRBJ2-7; 7 positions match TRBD2. The V and J ends lost 5 bases and 3 bases, in that order; junction bases with no gene match: 16. Germline V gene data show CDR1 as SGHTA and CDR2 as FQGNSA. The CDR3 runs to 17 residues. Supplemented by reference TRBV7-2 and TRBJ2-7, the full variable domain reads GAGVSQSPSNKVTEKGKDVELRCDPISGHTALYWYRQSLGQGLEFLIYFQGNSAPDKSGLPSDRFSAERTGGSVSTLTIQRTQQEDSAVYLCASSPLASSRGSYEQYFGPGTRLTVT.

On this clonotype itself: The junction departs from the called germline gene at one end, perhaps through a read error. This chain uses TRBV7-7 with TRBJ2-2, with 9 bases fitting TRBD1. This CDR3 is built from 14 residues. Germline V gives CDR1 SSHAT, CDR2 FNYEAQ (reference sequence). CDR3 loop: CASSRQGVTGELFF. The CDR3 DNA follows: TGTGCTAGCAGCCGACAGGGGGTAACCGGGGAGCTGTTTTTT.

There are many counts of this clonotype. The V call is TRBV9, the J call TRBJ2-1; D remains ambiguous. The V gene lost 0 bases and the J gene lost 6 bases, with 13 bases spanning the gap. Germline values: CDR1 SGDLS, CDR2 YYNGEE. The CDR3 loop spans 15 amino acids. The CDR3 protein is CASSVGSNPSNEQFF. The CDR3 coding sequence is TGTGCCAGCAGCGTAGGGAGTAACCCCTCCAATGAGCAGTTCTTC.

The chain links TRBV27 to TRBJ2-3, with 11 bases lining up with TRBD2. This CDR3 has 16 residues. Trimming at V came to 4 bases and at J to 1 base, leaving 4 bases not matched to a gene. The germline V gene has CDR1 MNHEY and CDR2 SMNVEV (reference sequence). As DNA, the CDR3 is TGTGCCAGCAGTTCCGAACTAGCGGGAGGCACAGATACGCAGTATTTT. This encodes CASSSELAGGTDTQYF.

CDR3 bases: TGTGCCAGCAGTCGTGTAGCGGGAGCGGCTTACGGTACCCTTTACAATGAGCAGTTCTTC. Its translation: CASSRVAGAAYGTLYNEQFF. The V gene is TRBV28, the J gene TRBJ2-1; TRBD2 aligns across 9 bases. In germline, CDR1 is MDHEN, CDR2 SYDVKM. J lost 4 bases, V lost 5 bases, and 21 bases had no gene match. This CDR3 has 20 amino acids. The full variable domain, with the rest looked up from reference TRBV28 and TRBJ2-1, is DVKVTQSSRYLVKRTGEKVFLECVQDMDHENMFWYRQDPGLGLRLIYFSYDVKMKEKGDIPEGYSVSREKKERFSLILESASTNQTSMYLCASSRVAGAAYGTLYNEQFFGPGTRLTVL.

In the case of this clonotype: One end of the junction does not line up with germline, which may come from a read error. The chain's CDR3 is CASSLLARGSYNEQFF. CDR3 in DNA: TGTGCCAGCAGCTTATTAGCCAGGGGCTCCTATAATGAGCAGTTCTTC. The J gene is TRBJ2-1, the V gene TRBV7-3; D possibly corresponds to TRBD1 (6 bases). This CDR3 has 16 residues. Germline V lookup: CDR1 SGHTA, CDR2 FQGTGA.

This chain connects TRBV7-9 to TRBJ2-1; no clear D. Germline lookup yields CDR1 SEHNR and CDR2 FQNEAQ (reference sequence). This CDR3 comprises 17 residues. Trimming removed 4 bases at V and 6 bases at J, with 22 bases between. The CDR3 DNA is TGTGCCAGCAGCTCATCCGAGAGAAGGTTTGAAGTCAATGAGCAGTTCTTC. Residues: CASSSSERRFEVNEQFF. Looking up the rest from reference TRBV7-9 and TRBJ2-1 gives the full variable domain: DTGVSQNPRHKITKRGQNVTFRCDPISEHNRLYWYRQTLGQGPEFLTYFQNEAQLEKSRLLSDRFSAERPKGSFSTLEIQRTEQGDSAMYLCASSSSERRFEVNEQFFGPGTRLTVL.

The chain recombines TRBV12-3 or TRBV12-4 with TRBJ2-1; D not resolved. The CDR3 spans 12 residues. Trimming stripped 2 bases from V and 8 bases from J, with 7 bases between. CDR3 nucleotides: TGTGCCAGCAGTTTACTAGTCCATGAGCAGTTCTTC. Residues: CASSLLVHEQFF.